This T cell receptor beta chain is drawn from a study of control samples from healthy donors and cancer patients. Concerning this clone: The junction departs from the called germline gene at one end, perhaps through a read error.

Using immunoSEQ multiplex PCR, the repertoire was profiled, and TCRdb retains in-frame clones only, with some absent. The sample lists about 77,000 clones, 92% occurring once. The CDR3 runs to 15 residues. Germline CDR1 is KGHSH and CDR2 is LQKENI. The sample consisted of blood. The rearrangement joins TRBV18 to TRBJ1-5; tentatively, D is TRBD1 (6 bases). The receptor was derived from a woman in her fifties or sixties in good health. The chain's CDR3 is CASSPSGDLRHGTIF. The CDR3 bases are TGTGCCAGCTCACCGTCAGGGGACCTGCGTCACGGAACGATTTTT.